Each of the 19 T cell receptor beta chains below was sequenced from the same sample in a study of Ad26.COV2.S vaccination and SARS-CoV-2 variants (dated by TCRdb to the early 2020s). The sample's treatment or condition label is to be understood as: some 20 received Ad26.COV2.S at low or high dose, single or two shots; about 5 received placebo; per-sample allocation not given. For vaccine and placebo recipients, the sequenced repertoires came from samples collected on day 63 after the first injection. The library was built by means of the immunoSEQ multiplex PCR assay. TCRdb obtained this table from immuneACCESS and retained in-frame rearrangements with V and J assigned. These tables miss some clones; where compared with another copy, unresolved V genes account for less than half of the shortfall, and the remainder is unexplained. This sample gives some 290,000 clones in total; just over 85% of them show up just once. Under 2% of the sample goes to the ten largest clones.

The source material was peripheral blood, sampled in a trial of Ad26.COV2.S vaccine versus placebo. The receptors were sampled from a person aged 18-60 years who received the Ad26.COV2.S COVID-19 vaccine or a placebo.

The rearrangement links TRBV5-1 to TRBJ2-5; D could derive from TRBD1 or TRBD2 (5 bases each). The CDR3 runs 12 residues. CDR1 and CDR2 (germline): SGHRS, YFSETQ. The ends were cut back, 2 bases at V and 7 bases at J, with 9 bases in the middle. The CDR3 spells CASSFPGRTQYF. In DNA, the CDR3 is TGCGCCAGCAGCTTCCCAGGGAGGACCCAGTACTTC.

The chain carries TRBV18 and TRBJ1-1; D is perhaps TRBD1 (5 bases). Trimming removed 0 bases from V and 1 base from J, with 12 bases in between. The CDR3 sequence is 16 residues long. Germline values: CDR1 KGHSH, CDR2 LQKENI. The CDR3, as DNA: TGTGCCAGCTCACCACCCTCCGGGGCCTCGAACACTGAAGCTTTCTTT. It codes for CASSPPSGASNTEAFF.

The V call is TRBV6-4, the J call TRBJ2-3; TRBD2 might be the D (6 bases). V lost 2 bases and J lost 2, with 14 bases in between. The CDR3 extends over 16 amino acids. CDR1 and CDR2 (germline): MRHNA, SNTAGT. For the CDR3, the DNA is TGTGCCAGCAGTGACAGTTCTAGCGAGGACACAGATACGCAGTATTTT. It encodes CASSDSSSEDTDTQYF.

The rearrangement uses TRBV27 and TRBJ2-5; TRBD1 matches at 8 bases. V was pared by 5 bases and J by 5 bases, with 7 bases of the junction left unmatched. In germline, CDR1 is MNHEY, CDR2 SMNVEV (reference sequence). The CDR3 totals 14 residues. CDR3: CASSPGTGGETQYF. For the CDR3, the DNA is TGTGCCAGCAGTCCGGGGACAGGCGGTGAGACCCAGTACTTC.

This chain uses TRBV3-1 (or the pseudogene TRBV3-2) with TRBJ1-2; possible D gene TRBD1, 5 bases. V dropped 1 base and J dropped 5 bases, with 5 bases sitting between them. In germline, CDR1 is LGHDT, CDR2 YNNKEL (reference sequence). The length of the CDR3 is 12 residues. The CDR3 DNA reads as TGTGCCAGCAGCCAAGCAGGGTATGGCTACACCTTC. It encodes CASSQAGYGYTF.

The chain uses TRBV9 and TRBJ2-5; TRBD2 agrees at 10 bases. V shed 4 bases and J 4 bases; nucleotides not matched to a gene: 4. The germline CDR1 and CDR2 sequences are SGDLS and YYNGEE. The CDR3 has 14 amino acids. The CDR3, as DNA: TGTGCCAGCAGCAAAGTAGCGGGGGGAGAGACCCAGTACTTC. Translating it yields CASSKVAGGETQYF.

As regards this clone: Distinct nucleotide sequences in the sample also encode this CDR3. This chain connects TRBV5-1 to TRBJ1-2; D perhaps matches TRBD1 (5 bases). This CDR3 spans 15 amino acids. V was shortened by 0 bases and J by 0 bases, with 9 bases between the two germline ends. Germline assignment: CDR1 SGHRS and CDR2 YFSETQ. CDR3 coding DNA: TGCGCCAGCAGCTTGGGTGGGACCGCTAACTATGGCTACACCTTC. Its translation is CASSLGGTANYGYTF.

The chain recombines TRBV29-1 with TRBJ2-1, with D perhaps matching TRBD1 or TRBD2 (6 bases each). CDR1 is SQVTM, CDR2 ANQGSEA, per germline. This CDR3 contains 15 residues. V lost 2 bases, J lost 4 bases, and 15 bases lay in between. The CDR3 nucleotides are TGCAGCGTTGAATTTCCGGGGGCCGGGTACAATGAGCAGTTCTTC. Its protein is CSVEFPGAGYNEQFF.

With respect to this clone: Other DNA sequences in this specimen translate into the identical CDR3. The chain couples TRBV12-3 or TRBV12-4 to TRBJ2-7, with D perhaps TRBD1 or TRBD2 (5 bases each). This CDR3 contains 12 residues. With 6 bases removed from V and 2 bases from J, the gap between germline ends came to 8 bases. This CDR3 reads CASRGTAYEQYF. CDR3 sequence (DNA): TGTGCCAGCAGGGGGACCGCCTACGAGCAGTACTTC.

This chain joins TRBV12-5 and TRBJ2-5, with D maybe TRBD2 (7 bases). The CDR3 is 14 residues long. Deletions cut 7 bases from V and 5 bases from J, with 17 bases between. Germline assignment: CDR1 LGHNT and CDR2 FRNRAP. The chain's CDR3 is CASAPTGGGETQYF. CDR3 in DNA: TGTGCTAGTGCCCCAACGGGGGGCGGGGAGACCCAGTACTTC.

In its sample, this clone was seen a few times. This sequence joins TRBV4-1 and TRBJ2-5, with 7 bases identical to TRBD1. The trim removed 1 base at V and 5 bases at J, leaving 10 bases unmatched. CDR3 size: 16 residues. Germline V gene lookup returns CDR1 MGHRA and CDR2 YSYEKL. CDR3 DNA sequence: TGCGCCAGCAGCCAAGGGGTTAACAGGGGAAGGGAGACCCAGTACTTC. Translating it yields CASSQGVNRGRETQYF.

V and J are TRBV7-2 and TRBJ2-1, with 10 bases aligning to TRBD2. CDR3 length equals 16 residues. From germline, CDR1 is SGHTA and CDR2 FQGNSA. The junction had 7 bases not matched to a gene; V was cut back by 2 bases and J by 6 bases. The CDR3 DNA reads TGTGCCAGCAGCTTACAAGCGGGGGGGCCGCGCAATGAGCAGTTCTTC. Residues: CASSLQAGGPRNEQFF.

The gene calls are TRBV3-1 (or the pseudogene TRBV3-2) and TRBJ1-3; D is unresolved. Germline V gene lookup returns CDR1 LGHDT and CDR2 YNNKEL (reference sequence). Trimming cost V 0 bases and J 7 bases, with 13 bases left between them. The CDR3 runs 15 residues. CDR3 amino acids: CASSQDRVPRNTIYF. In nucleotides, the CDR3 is TGTGCCAGCAGCCAAGATCGGGTCCCACGGAACACCATATATTTT.

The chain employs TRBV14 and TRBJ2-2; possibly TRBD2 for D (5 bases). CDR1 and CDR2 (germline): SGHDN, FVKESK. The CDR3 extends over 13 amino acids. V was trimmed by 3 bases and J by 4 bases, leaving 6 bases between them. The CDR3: CASSQDFTGELFF. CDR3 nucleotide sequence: TGTGCCAGCAGCCAGGACTTCACCGGGGAGCTGTTTTTT.

The CDR3 reads CASSLGKGFPDTQYF. CDR3 coding DNA: TGTGCCAGCAGCTTAGGAAAGGGGTTCCCAGATACGCAGTATTTT. V gene TRBV7-3 combines with J gene TRBJ2-3, with D perhaps TRBD1 (5 bases). Germline-derived CDR1 and CDR2 are SGHTA and FQGTGA. Between the trimmed V and J ends, which lost 2 bases and 4 bases, there was a span of 13 bases. This CDR3 has 15 amino acids.

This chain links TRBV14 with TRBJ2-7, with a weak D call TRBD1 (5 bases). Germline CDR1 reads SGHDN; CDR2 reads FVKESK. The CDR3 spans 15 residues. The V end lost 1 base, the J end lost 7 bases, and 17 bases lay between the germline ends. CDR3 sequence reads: CASSQVMGPAGEQYF. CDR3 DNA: TGTGCCAGCAGCCAAGTTATGGGGCCGGCAGGGGAGCAGTACTTC.

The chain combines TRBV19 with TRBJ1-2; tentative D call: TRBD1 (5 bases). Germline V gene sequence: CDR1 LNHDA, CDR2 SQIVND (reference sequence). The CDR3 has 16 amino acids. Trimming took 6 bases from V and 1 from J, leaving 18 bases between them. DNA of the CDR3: TGTGCCAGTAGGCGGGGGACGGACCTCGATAACTATGGCTACACCTTC. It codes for CASRRGTDLDNYGYTF.

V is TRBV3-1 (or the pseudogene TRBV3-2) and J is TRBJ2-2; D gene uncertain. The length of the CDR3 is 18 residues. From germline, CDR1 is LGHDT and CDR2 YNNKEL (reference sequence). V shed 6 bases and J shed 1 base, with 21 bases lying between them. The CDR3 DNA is TGTGCCAGCAGTGGCCCTTCGGATGCCGACCAGAACACCGGGGAGCTGTTTTTT. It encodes CASSGPSDADQNTGELFF.

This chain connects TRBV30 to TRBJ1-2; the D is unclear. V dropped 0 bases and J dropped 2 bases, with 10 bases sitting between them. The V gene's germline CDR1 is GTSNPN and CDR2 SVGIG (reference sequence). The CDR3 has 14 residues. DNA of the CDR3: TGTGCCTGGAGTGTCTCCGGGTTCAACTATGGCTACACCTTC. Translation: CAWSVSGFNYGYTF.